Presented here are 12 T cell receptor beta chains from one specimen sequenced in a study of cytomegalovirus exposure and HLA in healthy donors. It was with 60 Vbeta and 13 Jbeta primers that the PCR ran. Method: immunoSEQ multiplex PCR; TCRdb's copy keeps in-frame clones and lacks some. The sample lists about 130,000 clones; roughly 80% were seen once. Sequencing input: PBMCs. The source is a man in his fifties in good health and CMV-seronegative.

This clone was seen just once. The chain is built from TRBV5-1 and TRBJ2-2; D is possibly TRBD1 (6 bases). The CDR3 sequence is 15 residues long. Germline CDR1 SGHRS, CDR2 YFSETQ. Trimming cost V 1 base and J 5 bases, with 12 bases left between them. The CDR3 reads CASSLIQGDTGELFF. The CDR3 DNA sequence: TGCGCCAGCAGCTTGATACAGGGTGATACCGGGGAGCTGTTTTTT.

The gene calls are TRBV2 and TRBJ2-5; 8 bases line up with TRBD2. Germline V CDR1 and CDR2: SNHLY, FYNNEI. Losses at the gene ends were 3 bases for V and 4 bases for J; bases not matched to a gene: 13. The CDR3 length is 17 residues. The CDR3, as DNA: TGTGCCAGCAGTGAGGGCCCGGGGAGCGGGAGTTTAGAGACCCAGTACTTC. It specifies CASSEGPGSGSLETQYF.

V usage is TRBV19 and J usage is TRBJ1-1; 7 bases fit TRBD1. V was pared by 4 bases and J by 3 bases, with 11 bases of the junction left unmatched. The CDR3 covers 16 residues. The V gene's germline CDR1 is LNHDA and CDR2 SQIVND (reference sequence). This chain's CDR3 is CASSKTRETGYTEAFF. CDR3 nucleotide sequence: TGTGCCAGTAGTAAGACTCGTGAGACAGGGTACACTGAAGCTTTCTTT.

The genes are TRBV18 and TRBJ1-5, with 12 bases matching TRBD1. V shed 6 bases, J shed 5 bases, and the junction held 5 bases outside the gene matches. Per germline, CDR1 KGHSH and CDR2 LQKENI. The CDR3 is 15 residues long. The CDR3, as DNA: TGTGCCAGCTCCCGGGACAGGGGGCTTGATCAGCCCCAGCATTTT. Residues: CASSRDRGLDQPQHF.

CDR3 DNA sequence: TGTGCCAGCAGTTTACTTCGGGACTCCTTCTACAATGAGCAGTTCTTC. It translates to CASSLLRDSFYNEQFF. The chain joins TRBV27 to TRBJ2-1, with D possibly TRBD2 on 6 matching bases. Trimming cost V 2 bases and J 3 bases, with 14 bases left between them. Germline lookup yields CDR1 MNHEY and CDR2 SMNVEV (reference sequence). The CDR3 has 16 amino acids.

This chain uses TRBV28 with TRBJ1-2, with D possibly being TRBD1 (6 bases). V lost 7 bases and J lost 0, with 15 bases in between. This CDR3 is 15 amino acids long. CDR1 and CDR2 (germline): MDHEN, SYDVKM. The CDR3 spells CASTERGGSNYGYTF. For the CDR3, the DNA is TGTGCCAGCACCGAAAGGGGGGGTTCTAACTATGGCTACACCTTC.

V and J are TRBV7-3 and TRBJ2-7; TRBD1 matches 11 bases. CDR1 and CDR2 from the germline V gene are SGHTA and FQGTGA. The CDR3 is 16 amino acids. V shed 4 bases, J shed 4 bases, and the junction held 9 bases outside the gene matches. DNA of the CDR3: TGTGCCAGCAGCTCCGGGGCCGGGACAGGGGGTTACGAGCAGTACTTC. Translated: CASSSGAGTGGYEQYF.

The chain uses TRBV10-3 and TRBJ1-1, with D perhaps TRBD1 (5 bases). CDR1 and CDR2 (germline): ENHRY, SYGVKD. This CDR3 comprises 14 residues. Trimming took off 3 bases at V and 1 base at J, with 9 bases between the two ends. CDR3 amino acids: CAISEGQGNTEAFF. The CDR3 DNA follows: TGTGCCATCAGTGAAGGGCAGGGGAACACTGAAGCTTTCTTT.

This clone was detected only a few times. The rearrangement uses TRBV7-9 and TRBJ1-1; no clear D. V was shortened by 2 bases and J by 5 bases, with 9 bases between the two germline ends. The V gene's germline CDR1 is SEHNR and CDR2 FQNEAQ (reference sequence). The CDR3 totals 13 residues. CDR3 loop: CASSLTEGTEAFF. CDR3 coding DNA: TGTGCCAGCAGCTTAACCGAGGGAACTGAAGCTTTCTTT.

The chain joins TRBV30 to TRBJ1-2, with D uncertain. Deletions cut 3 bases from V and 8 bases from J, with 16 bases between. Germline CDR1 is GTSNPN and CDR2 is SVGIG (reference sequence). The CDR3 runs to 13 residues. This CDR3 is CAWRPQEMGGYTF. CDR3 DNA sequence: TGTGCCTGGAGGCCGCAAGAGATGGGCGGCTACACCTTC.

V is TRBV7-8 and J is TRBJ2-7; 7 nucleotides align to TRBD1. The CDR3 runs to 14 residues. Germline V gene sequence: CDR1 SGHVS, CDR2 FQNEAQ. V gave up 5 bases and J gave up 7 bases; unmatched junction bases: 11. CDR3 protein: CASSIRGLNGEQYF. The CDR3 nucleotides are TGTGCCAGCAGCATAAGGGGGCTGAATGGGGAGCAGTACTTC.

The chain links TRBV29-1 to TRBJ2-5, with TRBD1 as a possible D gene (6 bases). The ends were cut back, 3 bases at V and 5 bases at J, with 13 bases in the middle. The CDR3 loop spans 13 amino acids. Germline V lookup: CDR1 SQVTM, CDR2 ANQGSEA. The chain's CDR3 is CSVDRQGSETQYF. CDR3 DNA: TGCAGCGTTGATCGGCAGGGGTCCGAGACCCAGTACTTC. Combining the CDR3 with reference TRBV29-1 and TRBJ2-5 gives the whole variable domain SAVISQKPSRDICQRGTSLTIQCQVDSQVTMMFWYRQQPGQSLTLIATANQGSEATYESGFVIDKFPISRPNLTFSTLTVSNMSPEDSSIYLCSVDRQGSETQYFGPGTRLLVL.